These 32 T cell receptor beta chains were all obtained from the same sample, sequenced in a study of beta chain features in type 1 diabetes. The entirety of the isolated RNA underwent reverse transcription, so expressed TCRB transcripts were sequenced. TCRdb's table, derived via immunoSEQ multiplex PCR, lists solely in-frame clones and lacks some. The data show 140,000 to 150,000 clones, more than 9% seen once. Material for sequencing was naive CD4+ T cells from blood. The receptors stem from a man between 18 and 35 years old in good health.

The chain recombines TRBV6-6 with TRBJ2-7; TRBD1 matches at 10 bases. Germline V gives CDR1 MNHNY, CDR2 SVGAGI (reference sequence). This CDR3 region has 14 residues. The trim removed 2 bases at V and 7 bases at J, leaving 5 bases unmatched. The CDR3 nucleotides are TGTGCCAGCAGTTACAGGGACAGGGGTTTTGAGCAGTACTTC. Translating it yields CASSYRDRGFEQYF.

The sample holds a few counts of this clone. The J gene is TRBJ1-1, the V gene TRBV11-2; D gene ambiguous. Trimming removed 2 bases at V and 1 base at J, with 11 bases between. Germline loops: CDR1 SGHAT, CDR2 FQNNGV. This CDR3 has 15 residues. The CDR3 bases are TGTGCCAGCAGCTTAATGGGTCGGGGGAACACTGAAGCTTTCTTT. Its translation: CASSLMGRGNTEAFF.

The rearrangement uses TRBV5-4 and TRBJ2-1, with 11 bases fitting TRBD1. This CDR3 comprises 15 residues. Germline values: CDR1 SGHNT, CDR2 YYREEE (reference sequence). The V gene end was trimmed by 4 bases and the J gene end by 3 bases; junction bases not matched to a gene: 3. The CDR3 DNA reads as TGTGCCAGCAGCCGGGACAGGGGGGGCTACAATGAGCAGTTCTTC. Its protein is CASSRDRGGYNEQFF.

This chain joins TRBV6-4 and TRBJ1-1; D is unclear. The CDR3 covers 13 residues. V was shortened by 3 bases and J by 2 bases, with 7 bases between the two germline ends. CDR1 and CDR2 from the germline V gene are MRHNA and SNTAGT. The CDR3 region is CASSEERNTEAFF. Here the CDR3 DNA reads TGTGCCAGCAGTGAAGAGCGAAACACTGAAGCTTTCTTT.

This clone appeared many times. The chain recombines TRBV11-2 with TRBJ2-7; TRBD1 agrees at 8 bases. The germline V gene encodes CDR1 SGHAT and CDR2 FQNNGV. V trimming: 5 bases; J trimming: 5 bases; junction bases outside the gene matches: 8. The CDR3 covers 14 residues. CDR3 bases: TGTGCCAGCAGCCTCAGGGTGGGACAGGACGAGCAGTACTTC. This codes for CASSLRVGQDEQYF.

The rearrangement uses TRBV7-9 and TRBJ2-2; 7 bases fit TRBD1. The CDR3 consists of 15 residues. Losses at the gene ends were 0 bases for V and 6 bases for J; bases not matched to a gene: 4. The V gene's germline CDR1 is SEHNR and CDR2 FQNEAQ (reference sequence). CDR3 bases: TGTGCCAGCAGCTTAGCGCCAGGGGGAGCCGGGGAGCTGTTTTTT. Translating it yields CASSLAPGGAGELFF.

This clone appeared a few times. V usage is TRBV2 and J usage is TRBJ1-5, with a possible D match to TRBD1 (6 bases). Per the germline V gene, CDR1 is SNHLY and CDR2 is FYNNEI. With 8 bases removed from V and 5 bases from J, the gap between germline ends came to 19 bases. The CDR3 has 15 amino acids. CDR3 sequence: CASSGPGTLHQPQHF. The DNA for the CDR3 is TGTGCCAGCTCAGGCCCCGGGACACTCCATCAGCCCCAGCATTTT.

The CDR3 loop is CASSPWTPVRNQPQHF. CDR3 nucleotides: TGTGCCAGCAGCCCATGGACTCCAGTGCGCAATCAGCCCCAGCATTTT. The chain couples TRBV27 to TRBJ1-5, with unresolved D. The germline V gene encodes CDR1 MNHEY and CDR2 SMNVEV (reference sequence). The ends were cut back, 6 bases at V and 2 bases at J, with 17 bases in the middle. The CDR3 has 16 residues.

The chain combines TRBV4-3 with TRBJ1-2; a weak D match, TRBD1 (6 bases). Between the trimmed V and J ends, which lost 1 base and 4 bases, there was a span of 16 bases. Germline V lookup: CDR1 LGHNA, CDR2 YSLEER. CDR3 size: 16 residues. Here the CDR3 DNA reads TGCGCCAGCAGCCAAGGCCCGAGGGGGATATTCTATGGCTACACCTTC. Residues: CASSQGPRGIFYGYTF.

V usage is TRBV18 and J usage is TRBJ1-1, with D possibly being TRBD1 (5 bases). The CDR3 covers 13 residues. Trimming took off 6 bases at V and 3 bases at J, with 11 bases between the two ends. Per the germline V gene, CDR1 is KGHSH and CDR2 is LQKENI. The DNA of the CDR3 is TGTGCCAGCTCGATTATACAGGACACTGAAGCTTTCTTT. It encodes CASSIIQDTEAFF.

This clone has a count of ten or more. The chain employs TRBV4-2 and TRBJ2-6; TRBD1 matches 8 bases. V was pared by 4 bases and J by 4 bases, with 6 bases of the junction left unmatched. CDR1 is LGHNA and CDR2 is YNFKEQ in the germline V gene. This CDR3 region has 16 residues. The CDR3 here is CASSRETGAGANVLTF. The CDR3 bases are TGTGCCAGCAGCCGCGAGACAGGGGCCGGGGCCAACGTCCTGACTTTC.

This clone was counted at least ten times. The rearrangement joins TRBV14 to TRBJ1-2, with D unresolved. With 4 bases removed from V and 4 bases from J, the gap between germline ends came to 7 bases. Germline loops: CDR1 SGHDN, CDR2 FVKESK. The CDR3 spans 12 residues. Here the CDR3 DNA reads TGTGCCAGCAGCCCACAGACCTATGGCTACACCTTC. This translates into CASSPQTYGYTF.

The CDR3, as DNA: TGCGCCAGAACCCCAAGGGGTGCAGGGGCCAACGTCCTGACTTTC. It yields the protein CARTPRGAGANVLTF. This chain joins TRBV10-1 and TRBJ2-6; tentatively, D is TRBD1 (5 bases). Trimming pared 9 bases from V and 4 bases from J, leaving 16 bases between. The CDR3 sequence is 15 residues long. Per the germline V gene, CDR1 is WNHNN and CDR2 is SYGVQD (reference sequence).

The CDR3 bases are TGTGCCAGCAGACCCTACAGGGAAGACCAGCCCCAGCATTTT. Amino acid sequence: CASRPYREDQPQHF. This rearrangement joins TRBV7-9 to TRBJ1-5; weak D call: TRBD1 (6 bases). Germline V gene lookup returns CDR1 SEHNR and CDR2 FQNEAQ (reference sequence). This CDR3 region has 14 residues. V was shortened by 6 bases and J by 7 bases, with 16 bases between the two germline ends.

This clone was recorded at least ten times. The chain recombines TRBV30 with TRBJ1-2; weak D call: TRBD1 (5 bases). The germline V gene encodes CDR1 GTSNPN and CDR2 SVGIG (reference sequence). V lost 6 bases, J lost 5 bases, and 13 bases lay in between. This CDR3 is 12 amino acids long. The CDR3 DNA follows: TGTGCCTGCTGGGGGGAGACGTATGGCTACACCTTC. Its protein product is CACWGETYGYTF.

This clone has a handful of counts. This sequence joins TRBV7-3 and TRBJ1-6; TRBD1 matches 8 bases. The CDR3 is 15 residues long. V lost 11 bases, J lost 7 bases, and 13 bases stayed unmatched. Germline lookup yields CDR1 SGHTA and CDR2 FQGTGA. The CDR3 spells CAVQEDRDLNSPLHF. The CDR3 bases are TGTGCCGTACAGGAGGACAGGGACCTCAATTCACCCCTCCACTTT.

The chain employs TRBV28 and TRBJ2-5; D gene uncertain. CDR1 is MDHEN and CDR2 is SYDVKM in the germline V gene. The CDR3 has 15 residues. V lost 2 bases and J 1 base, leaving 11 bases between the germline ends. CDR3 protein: CASSLVAAGQETQYF. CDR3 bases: TGTGCCAGCAGTTTAGTGGCGGCTGGCCAAGAGACCCAGTACTTC.

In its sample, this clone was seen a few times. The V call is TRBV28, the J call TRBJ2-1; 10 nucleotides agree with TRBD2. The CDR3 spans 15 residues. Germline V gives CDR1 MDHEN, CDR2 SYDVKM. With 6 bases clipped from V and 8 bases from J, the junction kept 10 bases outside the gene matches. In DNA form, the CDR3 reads TGTGCCAGCAGGGGAGCGGGGGGGCCCGTCGATGAGCAGTTCTTC. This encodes CASRGAGGPVDEQFF.

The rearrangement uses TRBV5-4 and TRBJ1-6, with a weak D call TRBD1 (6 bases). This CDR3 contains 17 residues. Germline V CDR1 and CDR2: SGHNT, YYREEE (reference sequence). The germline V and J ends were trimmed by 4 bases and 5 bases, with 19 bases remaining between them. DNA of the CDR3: TGTGCCAGCAGCCAAGAGGGGGGGAAAGCGAATAATTCACCCCTCCACTTT. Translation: CASSQEGGKANNSPLHF.

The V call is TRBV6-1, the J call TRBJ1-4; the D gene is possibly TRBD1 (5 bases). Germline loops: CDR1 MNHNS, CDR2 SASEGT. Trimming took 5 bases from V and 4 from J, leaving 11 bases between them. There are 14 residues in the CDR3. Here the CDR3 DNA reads TGTGCCAGCAGTAAACAGGCGATTAATGAAAAACTGTTTTTT. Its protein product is CASSKQAINEKLFF.

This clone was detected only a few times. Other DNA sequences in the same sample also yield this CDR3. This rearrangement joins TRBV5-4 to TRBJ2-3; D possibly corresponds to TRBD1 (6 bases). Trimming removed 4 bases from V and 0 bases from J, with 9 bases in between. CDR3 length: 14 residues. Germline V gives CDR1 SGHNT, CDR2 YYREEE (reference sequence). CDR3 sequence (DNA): TGTGCCAGCAGCCCGGACAGTAGCACAGATACGCAGTATTTT. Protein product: CASSPDSSTDTQYF.

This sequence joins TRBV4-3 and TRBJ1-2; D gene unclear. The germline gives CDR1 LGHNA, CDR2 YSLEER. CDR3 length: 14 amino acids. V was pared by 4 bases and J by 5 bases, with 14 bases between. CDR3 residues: CASSPDGRGYGYTF. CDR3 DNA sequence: TGCGCCAGCAGCCCGGATGGCAGAGGGTATGGCTACACCTTC.

CDR3 sequence (DNA): TGCGCCAGCAGCCAAGGGGACAGCCTAAAAGAGACCCAGTACTTC. This gives the protein CASSQGDSLKETQYF. This chain uses TRBV4-3 with TRBJ2-5; TRBD1 aligns across 7 bases. This CDR3 contains 15 residues. Germline lookup yields CDR1 LGHNA and CDR2 YSLEER. V shed 1 base and J 3 bases; nucleotides not matched to a gene: 5.

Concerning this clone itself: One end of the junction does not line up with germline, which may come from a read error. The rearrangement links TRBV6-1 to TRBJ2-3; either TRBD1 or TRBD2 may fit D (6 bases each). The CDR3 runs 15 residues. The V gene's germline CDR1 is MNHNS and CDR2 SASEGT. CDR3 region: CASSEGGTRADTQYF. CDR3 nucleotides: TGTGCCAGCAGCGAAGGGGGGACACGGGCAGATACGCAGTATTTT.

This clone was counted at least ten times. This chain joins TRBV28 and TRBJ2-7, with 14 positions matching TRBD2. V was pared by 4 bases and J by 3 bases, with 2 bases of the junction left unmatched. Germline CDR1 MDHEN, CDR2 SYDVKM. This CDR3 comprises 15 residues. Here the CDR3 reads CASSSGLAGGYEQYF. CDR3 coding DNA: TGTGCCAGCAGTTCTGGACTAGCGGGGGGCTACGAGCAGTACTTC.

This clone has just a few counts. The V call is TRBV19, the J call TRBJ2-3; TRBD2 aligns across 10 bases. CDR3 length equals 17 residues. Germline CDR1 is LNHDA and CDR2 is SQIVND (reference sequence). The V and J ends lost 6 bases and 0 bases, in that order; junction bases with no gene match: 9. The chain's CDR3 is CASRSRGAGGSTDTQYF. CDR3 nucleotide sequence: TGTGCCAGTAGATCTCGAGGAGCGGGGGGGAGCACAGATACGCAGTATTTT.

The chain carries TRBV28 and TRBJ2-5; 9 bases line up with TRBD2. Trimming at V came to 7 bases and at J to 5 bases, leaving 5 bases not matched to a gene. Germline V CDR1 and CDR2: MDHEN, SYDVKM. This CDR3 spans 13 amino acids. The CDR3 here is CASKAGGRETQYF. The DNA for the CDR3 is TGTGCCAGCAAGGCGGGGGGGAGGGAGACCCAGTACTTC.

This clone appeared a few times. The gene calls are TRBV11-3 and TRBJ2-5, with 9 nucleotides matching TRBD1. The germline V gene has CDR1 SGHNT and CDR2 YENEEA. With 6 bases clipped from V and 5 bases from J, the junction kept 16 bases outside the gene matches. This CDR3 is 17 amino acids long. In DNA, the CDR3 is TGTGCCAGCAGTCCAGGACAGGGGAGCCTACTAGAGGAGACCCAGTACTTC. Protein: CASSPGQGSLLEETQYF.

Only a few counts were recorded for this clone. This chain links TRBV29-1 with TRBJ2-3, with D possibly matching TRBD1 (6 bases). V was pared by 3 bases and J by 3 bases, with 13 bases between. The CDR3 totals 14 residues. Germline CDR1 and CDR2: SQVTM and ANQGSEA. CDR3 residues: CSVEGHLETDTQYF. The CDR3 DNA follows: TGCAGCGTTGAGGGACATTTAGAGACAGATACGCAGTATTTT.

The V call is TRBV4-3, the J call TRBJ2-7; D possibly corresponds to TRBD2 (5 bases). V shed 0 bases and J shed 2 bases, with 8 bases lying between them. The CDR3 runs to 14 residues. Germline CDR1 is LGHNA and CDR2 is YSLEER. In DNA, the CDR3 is TGCGCCAGCAGCCAAGATACCGGGGCCTACGAGCAGTACTTC. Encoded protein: CASSQDTGAYEQYF.

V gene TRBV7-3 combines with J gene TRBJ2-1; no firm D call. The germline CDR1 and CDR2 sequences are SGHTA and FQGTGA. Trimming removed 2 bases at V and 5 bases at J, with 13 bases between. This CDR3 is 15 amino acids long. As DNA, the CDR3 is TGTGCCAGCAGCTTATTACGTGGCATTAACAATGAGCAGTTCTTC. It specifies CASSLLRGINNEQFF.

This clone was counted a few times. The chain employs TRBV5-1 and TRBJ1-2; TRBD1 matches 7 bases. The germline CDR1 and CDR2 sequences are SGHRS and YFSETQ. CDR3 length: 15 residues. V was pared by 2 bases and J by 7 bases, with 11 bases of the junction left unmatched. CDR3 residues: CASSFLGTAEGGYTF. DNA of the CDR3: TGCGCCAGCAGCTTTCTTGGGACAGCTGAGGGTGGCTACACCTTC.